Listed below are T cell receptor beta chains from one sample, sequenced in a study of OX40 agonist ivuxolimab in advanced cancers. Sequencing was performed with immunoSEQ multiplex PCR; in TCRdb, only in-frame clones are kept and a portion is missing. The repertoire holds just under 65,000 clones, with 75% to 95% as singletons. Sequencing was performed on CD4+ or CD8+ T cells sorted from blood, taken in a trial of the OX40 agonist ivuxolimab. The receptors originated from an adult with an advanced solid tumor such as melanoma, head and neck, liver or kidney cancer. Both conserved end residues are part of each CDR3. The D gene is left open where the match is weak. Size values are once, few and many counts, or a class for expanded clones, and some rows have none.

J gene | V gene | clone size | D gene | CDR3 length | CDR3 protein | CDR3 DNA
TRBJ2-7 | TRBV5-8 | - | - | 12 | CASSLLGYEQYF | TGTGCCAGCAGCCTGCTGGGGTACGAGCAGTACTTC
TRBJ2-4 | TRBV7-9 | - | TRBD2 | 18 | CASSLELAGGIAKNIQYF | TGTGCCAGCAGCTTAGAACTAGCGGGAGGGATAGCCAAAAACATTCAGTACTTC
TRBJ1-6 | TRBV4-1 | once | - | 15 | CASSQGTIDNSPLHF | TGCGCCAGCAGCCAAGGTACGATAGATAATTCACCCCTCCACTTT
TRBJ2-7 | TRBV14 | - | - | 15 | CASSQGIGKSYEQYF | TGTGCCAGCAGCCAAGGTATCGGGAAGAGCTACGAGCAGTACTTC
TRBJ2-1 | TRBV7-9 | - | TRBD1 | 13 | CASSSGQYNEQFF | TGTGCCAGCAGCTCGGGACAGTACAATGAGCAGTTCTTC
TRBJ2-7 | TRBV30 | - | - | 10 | CACQGGEQYF | TGTGCCTGCCAAGGGGGCGAGCAGTACTTC
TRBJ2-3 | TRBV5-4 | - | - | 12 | CASSTGTDTQYF | TGTGCCAGCAGCACGGGCACAGATACGCAGTATTTT
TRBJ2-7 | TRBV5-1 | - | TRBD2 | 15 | CASSLTSGGFYEQYF | TGCGCCAGCAGCTTGACGAGCGGGGGGTTCTACGAGCAGTACTTC
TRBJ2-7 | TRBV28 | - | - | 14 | CASSPTGNSYEQYF | TGTGCCAGCAGTCCCACAGGGAACTCCTACGAGCAGTACTTC
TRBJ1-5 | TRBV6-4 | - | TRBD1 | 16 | CASSNRGPISNQPQHF | TGTGCCAGCAGTAACAGGGGGCCCATTAGCAATCAGCCCCAGCATTTT
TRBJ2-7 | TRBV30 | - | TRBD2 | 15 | CAWSPKAGARSEQYF | TGTGCCTGGAGTCCGAAAGCGGGAGCACGGTCCGAGCAGTACTTC
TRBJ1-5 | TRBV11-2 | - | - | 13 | CASSLGRGQPQHF | TGTGCCAGCAGCTTAGGCAGGGGTCAGCCCCAGCATTTT
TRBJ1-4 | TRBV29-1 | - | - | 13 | CSVVGFPNEKLFF | TGCAGCGTTGTTGGGTTCCCTAATGAAAAACTGTTTTTT
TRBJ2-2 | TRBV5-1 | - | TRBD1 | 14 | CASSSRTGAGELFF | TGCGCCAGCAGCTCTCGGACAGGGGCCGGGGAGCTGTTTTTT
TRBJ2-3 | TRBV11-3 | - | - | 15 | CASSLGAGSTDTQYF | TGTGCCAGCAGCTTAGGGGCAGGGAGTACAGATACGCAGTATTTT
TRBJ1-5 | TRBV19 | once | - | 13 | CASSQGWVQPQHF | TGTGCCAGCAGCCAGGGGTGGGTTCAGCCCCAGCATTTT
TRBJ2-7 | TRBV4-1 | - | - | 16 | CASSQGVRAASYEQYF | TGCGCCAGCAGCCAGGGGGTTCGGGCCGCCTCCTACGAGCAGTACTTC
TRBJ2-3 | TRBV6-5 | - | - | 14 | CASSSRRGADTQYF | TGTGCCAGCAGTTCACGGAGAGGGGCGGATACGCAGTATTTT
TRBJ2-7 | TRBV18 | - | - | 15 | CASSPPGLSSYEQYF | TGTGCCAGCTCTCCTCCGGGACTCAGCTCCTACGAGCAGTACTTC
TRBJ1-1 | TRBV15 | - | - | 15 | CATRGGGAANTEAFF | TGTGCCACCCGCGGGGGGGGCGCTGCGAACACTGAAGCTTTCTTT
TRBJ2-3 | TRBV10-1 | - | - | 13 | CASSERTKDTQYF | TGCGCCAGCAGTGAGCGCACCAAGGATACGCAGTATTTT
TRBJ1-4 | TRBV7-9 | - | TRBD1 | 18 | CASSPLPGQGSTNEKLFF | TGTGCCAGCAGCCCCTTACCCGGACAGGGATCCACTAATGAAAAACTGTTTTTT
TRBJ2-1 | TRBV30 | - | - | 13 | CAWSEGGVGEQFF | TGTGCCTGGAGTGAGGGCGGTGTTGGTGAGCAGTTCTTC
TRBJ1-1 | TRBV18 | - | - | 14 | CASSPPGNKWSAFF | TGTGCCAGCTCACCACCAGGGAATAAATGGAGTGCTTTCTTT
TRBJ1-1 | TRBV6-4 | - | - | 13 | CASRLDRNTEAFF | TGTGCCAGCAGACTGGACAGAAACACTGAAGCTTTCTTT
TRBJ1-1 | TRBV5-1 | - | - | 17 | CASSAEHVLGKGTEAFF | TGCGCCAGCAGCGCCGAACACGTCCTAGGGAAAGGCACTGAAGCTTTCTTT
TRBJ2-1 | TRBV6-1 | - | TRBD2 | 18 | CASSEPVKRGSSYNEQFF | TGTGCCAGCAGTGAACCCGTCAAGCGGGGGAGCTCCTACAATGAGCAGTTCTTC
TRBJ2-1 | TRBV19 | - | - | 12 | CASSFAYNEQFF | TGTGCCAGTAGTTTCGCCTACAATGAGCAGTTCTTC
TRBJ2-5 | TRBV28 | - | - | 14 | CASSRGQSQETQYF | TGTGCCAGCAGCCGCGGACAGTCCCAAGAGACCCAGTACTTC
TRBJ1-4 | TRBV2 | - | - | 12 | CASSRQDEKLFF | TGTGCCAGCAGCAGACAGGATGAAAAACTGTTTTTT
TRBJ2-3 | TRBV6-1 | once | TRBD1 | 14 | CASTPGQGTDTQYF | TGTGCCAGCACCCCGGGACAGGGCACAGATACGCAGTATTTT
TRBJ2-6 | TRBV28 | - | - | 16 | CASSLPTKGGANVLTF | TGTGCCAGCAGTTTACCCACGAAGGGTGGGGCCAACGTCCTGACTTTC
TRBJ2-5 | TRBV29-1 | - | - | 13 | CSVGGAPRETQYF | TGCAGCGTTGGGGGGGCGCCCCGGGAGACCCAGTACTTC
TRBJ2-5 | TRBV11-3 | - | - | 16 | CASSSGRDPRRETQYF | TGTGCCAGCAGCAGCGGCCGGGACCCAAGGAGGGAGACCCAGTACTTC
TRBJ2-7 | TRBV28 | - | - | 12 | CASPGSLGEQYF | TGTGCCAGCCCCGGATCTCTCGGCGAGCAGTACTTC
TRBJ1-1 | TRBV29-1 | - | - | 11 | CSVGGRTEAFF | TGCAGCGTTGGGGGGCGAACTGAAGCTTTCTTT
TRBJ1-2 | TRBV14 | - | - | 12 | CASGQGFYGYTF | TGTGCCAGCGGGCAGGGTTTCTATGGCTACACCTTC
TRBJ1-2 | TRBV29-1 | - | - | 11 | CSVDQGYGYTF | TGCAGCGTTGACCAGGGTTATGGCTACACCTTC
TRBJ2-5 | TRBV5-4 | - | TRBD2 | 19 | CASSFGGRVGLAGKETQYF | TGTGCCAGCAGCTTCGGCGGCAGGGTCGGTCTAGCGGGGAAAGAGACCCAGTACTTC
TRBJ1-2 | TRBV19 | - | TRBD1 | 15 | CASRRTGGRGYGYTF | TGTGCCAGTAGACGGACAGGGGGCAGAGGGTATGGCTACACCTTC
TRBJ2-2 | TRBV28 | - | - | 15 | CASVPYRVGTGELFF | TGTGCCAGCGTTCCGTACAGGGTTGGCACCGGGGAGCTGTTTTTT